The clone carrying this T cell receptor beta chain has only a few counts. The sample comes from a study of blood T cells in healthy people across ages. CDR3 length: 15 amino acids. The germline gives CDR1 SGHAT, CDR2 FQNNGV. Deletions cut 0 bases from V and 4 bases from J, with 9 bases between. Per-sample yields of isolated PBMCs were at least 6 million. A second 7 to 11 cycle PCR used barcoded and J-beta primers. Each cDNA molecule carried a tag from a template-switch adaptor that contained 12 random nucleotides. TCRdb ran MiXCR on the 5' RACE reads and lists one entry per CDR3 protein. Among about 1.7 million distinct CDR3 sequences listed, roughly 27% were seen once.

The TCR comes from a woman aged 25 to 39 in good health. The chain joins TRBV11-2 to TRBJ1-4; D remains ambiguous. Sequencing was done on a sample of blood. The CDR3 sequence: CASSLDAGYNEKLFF. The CDR3 DNA follows: TGTGCCAGCAGCTTAGACGCAGGATATAATGAAAAACTGTTTTTT. Full variable domain (remainder filled in from reference TRBV11-2 and TRBJ1-4): EAGVAQSPRYKIIEKRQSVAFWCNPISGHATLYWYQQILGQGPKLLIQFQNNGVVDDSQLPKDRFSAERLKGVDSTLKIQPAKLEDSAVYLCASSLDAGYNEKLFFGSGTQLSVL.